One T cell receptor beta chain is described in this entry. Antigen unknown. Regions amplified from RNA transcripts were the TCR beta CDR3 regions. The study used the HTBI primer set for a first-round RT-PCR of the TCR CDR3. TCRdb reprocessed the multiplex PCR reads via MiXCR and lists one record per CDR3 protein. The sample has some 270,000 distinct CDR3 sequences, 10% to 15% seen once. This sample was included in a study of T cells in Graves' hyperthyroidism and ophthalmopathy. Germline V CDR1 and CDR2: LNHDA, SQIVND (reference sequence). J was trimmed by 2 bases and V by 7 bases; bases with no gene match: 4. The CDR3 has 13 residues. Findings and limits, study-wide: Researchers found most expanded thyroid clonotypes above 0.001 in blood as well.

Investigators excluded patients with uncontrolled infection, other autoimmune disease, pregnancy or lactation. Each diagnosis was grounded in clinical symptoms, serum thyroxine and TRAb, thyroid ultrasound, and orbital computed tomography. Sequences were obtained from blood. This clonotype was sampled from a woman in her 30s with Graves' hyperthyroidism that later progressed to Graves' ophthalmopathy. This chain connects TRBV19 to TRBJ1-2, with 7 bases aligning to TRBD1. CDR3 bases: TGTGCCAGTACCAGGGGGGGGAACTATGGCTACACCTTC. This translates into CASTRGGNYGYTF.